These T cell receptor beta chains were read from a single sample in a study of T-cell memory formation after mild COVID-19. TCRdb used MiXCR to reprocess the 5' RACE reads, holding one entry per CDR3 protein. Of about 270,000 distinct CDR3 sequences listed, roughly a sixth are singletons. Sequenced material: PBMCs or a T cell subset sorted from them (not recorded which). The receptors here all came from a man younger than 35 who had mild COVID-19 (a few samples of this study predate the infection). Cell type and time point are not known. Both conserved end residues are part of each CDR3. D genes are given only for firm matches. For some rows the clone size is stated as once, few or many, or as a class when expanded; others skip it.

>few|TRBJ2-5|TRBD2|TRBV5-1
CASSIGTSGEETQYF
TGCGCCAGCAGCATAGGGACTAGCGGTGAAGAGACCCAGTACTTC
>few|TRBJ1-5|.|TRBV7-2
CARPDGATGNQPQHF
TGTGCCAGACCGGACGGAGCTACGGGCAATCAGCCCCAGCATTTT
>.|TRBJ1-2|.|TRBV12-3/TRBV12-4
CASSLVVPWGGYTF
TGTGCCAGCAGTTTAGTGGTCCCCTGGGGTGGCTACACCTTC
>.|TRBJ2-3|.|TRBV5-1
CASSLVPIRRQYF
TGCGCCAGCAGCTTGGTGCCTATTAGGAGGCAGTATTTT
>.|TRBJ2-6|.|TRBV27
CASSLQVAALSGANVLTF
TGTGCCAGCAGTTTACAGGTAGCGGCCCTCTCTGGGGCCAACGTCCTGACTTTC
>many|TRBJ1-6|.|TRBV7-2
CASRPDRSNSPLHF
TGTGCCAGCAGGCCCGACAGAAGCAATTCACCCCTCCACTTT
>.|TRBJ2-3|TRBD2|TRBV6-6
CASAGLAGRNTQYF
TGTGCCAGCGCAGGACTAGCGGGACGGAATACGCAGTATTTT
>.|TRBJ1-1|TRBD1|TRBV6-2/TRBV6-3
CASSWDRGTNEAFF
TGTGCCAGCAGTTGGGACAGGGGAACAAATGAAGCTTTCTTT
>few|TRBJ2-1|TRBD1|TRBV4-3
CASSQVGDRGRNEQFF
TGCGCCAGCAGCCAAGTGGGTGACAGGGGGCGAAATGAGCAGTTCTTC
>.|TRBJ1-4|.|TRBV3-1
CASSPGLFGKLFF
TGTGCCAGCAGCCCAGGGCTTTTCGGAAAACTGTTTTTT
>many|TRBJ2-5|TRBD2|TRBV11-2
CASSLGAGGQETQYF
TGTGCCAGCAGCCTGGGGGCGGGGGGCCAAGAGACCCAGTACTTC
>many|TRBJ2-1|TRBD2|TRBV20-1
CSARDPRGGYNEQFF
TGCAGTGCTAGAGATCCTCGCGGGGGGTACAATGAGCAGTTCTTC
>few|TRBJ1-1|.|TRBV15
CATSRDTMNTEAFF
TGTGCCACCAGCAGAGATACCATGAACACTGAAGCTTTCTTT
>.|TRBJ1-2|.|TRBV27
CASSKTGSNYGYTF
TGTGCCAGCAGCAAGACAGGTTCTAACTATGGCTACACCTTC
>few|TRBJ1-4|.|TRBV7-8
CASSRTGFINEKLFF
TGTGCCAGCAGCCGAACAGGGTTTATTAATGAAAAACTGTTTTTT
>.|TRBJ2-3|.|TRBV2
CASSRNLATDTQYF
TGTGCCAGCAGCCGAAATCTAGCAACAGATACGCAGTATTTT
>.|TRBJ2-3|.|TRBV20-1
CSARFGDGDTQYF
TGCAGTGCTAGATTTGGGGACGGTGATACGCAGTATTTT
>many|TRBJ2-5|.|TRBV7-2
CASSSWETQYF
TGTGCCAGCAGCTCCTGGGAGACCCAGTACTTC
>many|TRBJ2-1|TRBD2|TRBV7-2
CASSFWAGGNEQFF
TGTGCCAGCAGCTTTTGGGCGGGGGGAAATGAGCAGTTCTTC
>few|TRBJ2-5|.|TRBV15
CATSRALAPGETQYF
TGTGCCACCAGCAGGGCACTTGCGCCCGGCGAGACCCAGTACTTC
>few|TRBJ1-1|.|TRBV7-9
CASSLGFGTPEGPEAFF
TGTGCCAGCAGCTTAGGGTTCGGGACACCCGAGGGGCCTGAAGCTTTCTTT
>few|TRBJ2-6|TRBD1|TRBV4-3
CASSQDPGGGGANVLTF
TGCGCCAGCAGCCAAGACCCAGGGGGCGGTGGGGCCAACGTCCTGACTTTC
>few|TRBJ1-1|.|TRBV14
CASSQGHRNTEAFF
TGTGCCAGCAGCCAAGGTCATCGGAACACTGAAGCTTTCTTT
>few|TRBJ1-5|.|TRBV5-5
CASSLEIVQINQPQHF
TGTGCCAGCAGCTTGGAAATTGTACAGATTAATCAGCCCCAGCATTTT
>few|TRBJ2-1|TRBD2|TRBV5-1
CASRPQRGGRNEQFF
TGCGCCAGCAGGCCACAGCGGGGGGGCCGAAATGAGCAGTTCTTC
>few|TRBJ2-2|.|TRBV12-5
CASGSGALTGELFF
TGTGCTAGTGGTTCGGGGGCCCTCACCGGGGAGCTGTTTTTT
>once|TRBJ2-5|.|TRBV7-6
CASSHRTEASETQYF
TGTGCCAGCAGCCACCGGACAGAGGCCAGTGAGACCCAGTACTTC
>.|TRBJ1-1|.|TRBV19
CASLPRQVEAFF
TGTGCCAGTCTCCCTAGACAGGTTGAAGCTTTCTTT
>.|TRBJ1-2|.|TRBV29-1
CSVVVQPNYGYTF
TGCAGCGTTGTAGTGCAACCTAACTATGGCTACACCTTC
>.|TRBJ1-6|.|TRBV20-1
CSAREAGYHSPLHF
TGCAGTGCTAGAGAGGCAGGGTATCATTCACCCCTCCACTTT
>many|TRBJ1-1|.|TRBV6-2/TRBV6-3
CASSSHRGSNTEAFF
TGTGCCAGCAGTTCCCACCGGGGGTCGAACACTGAAGCTTTCTTT
>.|TRBJ2-5|.|TRBV18
CASSTQSYQETQYF
TGTGCCAGCTCGACACAGTCGTACCAAGAGACCCAGTACTTC
>.|TRBJ2-3|TRBD2|TRBV12-5
CASGLARGGPTDTQYF
TGTGCTAGTGGTTTGGCCCGGGGGGGCCCGACAGATACGCAGTATTTT
>many|TRBJ2-2|.|TRBV4-1
CASSQDRGNTGELFF
TGCGCCAGCAGCCAAGACCGGGGGAACACCGGGGAGCTGTTTTTT
>.|TRBJ2-1|TRBD1|TRBV9
CASQGARVEQFF
TGTGCCAGCCAGGGGGCGCGGGTTGAGCAGTTCTTC
>few|TRBJ2-3|.|TRBV5-6
CASRYGTDTQYF
TGTGCCAGCAGGTACGGCACAGATACGCAGTATTTT
>few|TRBJ2-1|TRBD2|TRBV7-2
CASSLEPTSPYNEQFF
TGTGCCAGCAGCTTAGAGCCGACTAGCCCCTACAATGAGCAGTTCTTC
>few|TRBJ2-4|.|TRBV5-1
CASSLLSGVENIQYF
TGCGCCAGCAGCTTGTTGTCAGGGGTGGAAAACATTCAGTACTTC
>few|TRBJ2-1|.|TRBV6-2/TRBV6-3
CASIHPRGAVNEQFF
TGTGCCAGCATTCACCCCCGGGGGGCGGTCAATGAGCAGTTCTTC
>few|TRBJ2-7|TRBD1|TRBV5-4
CASSSGQGVRQYF
TGTGCCAGCAGCTCGGGACAGGGGGTAAGGCAGTACTTC
>few|TRBJ1-2|.|TRBV7-9
CASSLLNTGRGSGYTF
TGTGCCAGCAGCTTACTCAATACGGGTAGGGGTTCTGGCTACACCTTC
>.|TRBJ2-6|.|TRBV20-1
CSAGTPGANVLTF
TGCAGTGCGGGGACACCTGGGGCCAACGTCCTGACTTTC
>.|TRBJ2-7|TRBD2|TRBV3-1
CASSRRSGAGEQYF
TGTGCCAGCAGCCGCCGGAGCGGGGCGGGCGAGCAGTACTTC
>.|TRBJ1-5|.|TRBV19
CASSLGVFSNQPQHF
TGTGCCAGTAGTCTAGGGGTTTTCAGCAATCAGCCCCAGCATTTT
>.|TRBJ2-7|.|TRBV4-1
CASSQEGDEQYF
TGCGCCAGCAGCCAAGAGGGGGACGAGCAGTACTTC
>.|TRBJ1-1|.|TRBV2
CASSGNPWTEAFF
TGTGCCAGCAGTGGGAACCCGTGGACTGAAGCTTTCTTT
>few|TRBJ2-5|TRBD1|TRBV9
CASSADRVGLGTQYF
TGTGCCAGCAGCGCTGACAGGGTCGGTTTGGGGACCCAGTACTTC
>.|TRBJ1-2|.|TRBV5-1
CASSSQEYNYGYTF
TGCGCCAGCAGCTCTCAGGAGTATAACTATGGCTACACCTTC
>many|TRBJ2-2|.|TRBV5-1
CASSPPGTLNTGELFF
TGCGCCAGCAGCCCACCCGGGACACTGAACACCGGGGAGCTGTTTTTT